Following are 12 T cell receptor beta chains from one sample sequenced in a study of CD4 and CD8 cells across lung adenocarcinoma regions. TCRdb analysed the PCR reads with MiXCR anew, one entry per CDR3 protein. Of more than 6,000 distinct CDR3 sequences listed, roughly half were seen once; the top ten hold under 20%. The sequenced material came from CD8+ T cells from the center of a lung tumor. These receptors originate from a female donor with lung adenocarcinoma. The CD4 and CD8 labels of this study may be unreliable.

The chain carries TRBV6-1 and TRBJ2-3; possibly TRBD2 for D (6 bases). The ends were cut back, 3 bases at V and 9 bases at J, with 22 bases in the middle. The germline CDR1 and CDR2 sequences are MNHNS and SASEGT. CDR3 length: 16 amino acids. CDR3 protein: CASSELGRQNTGTQYF. The DNA for the CDR3 is TGTGCCAGCAGTGAGCTCGGGAGACAGAACACCGGGACGCAGTATTTT.

This clonotype was seen ten or more times. The rearrangement uses TRBV6-1 and TRBJ1-1; D unclear. The CDR3 has 13 amino acids. Deletions cut 0 bases from V and 9 bases from J, with 11 bases between. Germline loops: CDR1 MNHNS, CDR2 SASEGT. CDR3 coding DNA: TGTGCCAGCAGTGAAGCGAGTGAGTCCCAAGCTTTCTTT. Amino acid sequence: CASSEASESQAFF.

This clonotype has just a few counts. V gene TRBV24-1 combines with J gene TRBJ2-2, with 8 nucleotides matching TRBD1. The CDR3 is made up of 17 amino acids. The V segment lost 4 bases and the J segment 1 base; nucleotides outside the gene matches: 7. The germline V gene has CDR1 KGHDR and CDR2 SFDVKD. The CDR3 region has the DNA TGTGCCACCAGTGAGCCGCAGGGGGCCCTGAACACCGGGGAGCTGTTTTTT. It translates to CATSEPQGALNTGELFF.

The sample holds a few counts of this clonotype. The chain has TRBV7-2 and TRBJ2-2, with unresolved D. This CDR3 is built from 13 residues. Germline V gene lookup returns CDR1 SGHTA and CDR2 FQGNSA. Trimming left V 1 base short and J 8 bases short, with 8 bases between. The CDR3 loop reads CASSLVSRGELFF. The CDR3 DNA follows: TGTGCCAGCAGCTTAGTTTCTCGGGGGGAGCTGTTTTTT.

The chain has TRBV7-2 and TRBJ2-1; D perhaps matches TRBD2 (5 bases). The J call may be mistaken, given a closer DNA end match to TRBJ2-7. This CDR3 has 15 amino acids. Germline CDR1 reads SGHTA; CDR2 reads FQGNSA. CDR3 nucleotide sequence: TGTGCCAGCAGCCGAGGACTCCTCTCTACCTACGAGCAGTACTTC. Amino acid sequence: CASSRGLLSTYEQYF.

This clonotype was seen only once. The junction does not match germline at one end; this may be a read error. The chain links TRBV12-3 or TRBV12-4 to TRBJ2-3, with D perhaps matching TRBD2 (5 bases). The J call is uncertain, as TRBJ2-7 better fits the DNA end. The CDR3 length is 14 residues. The CDR3 bases are TGCCGCAGCTGGTTTCGGGGAGCCAAAAATATGCAGTACTTC. Translating it yields CRSWFRGAKNMQYF.

About this clonotype itself: An end of the junction does not agree with germline; a read error may underlie this. The chain joins TRBV7-8 to TRBJ2-1; 13 positions match TRBD2. The germline CDR1 and CDR2 sequences are SGHVS and FQNEAQ. The CDR3 is made up of 16 amino acids. The CDR3 nucleotides are TGTGCCAGCAGCTTAATAGGGACTAGCGGGATAGGTGAGCAGTGCTTC. This gives the protein CASSLIGTSGIGEQCF.

This clonotype was counted at least ten times. The CDR3 loop is CASSFMGQGRGETQYF. The CDR3 coding sequence is TGTGCCAGCAGCTTCATGGGACAGGGAAGGGGAGAGACCCAGTACTTC. J is TRBJ2-1 and V is TRBV5-4, with 9 bases aligning to TRBD1. The DNA end favors TRBJ2-5, so the J call may be wrong. CDR1 is SGHNT, CDR2 YYREEE, per germline (reference sequence). There are 16 residues in the CDR3.

This clonotype is medium-sized by share. The gene calls are TRBV6-5 and TRBJ2-1; D is ambiguous. This CDR3 contains 12 residues. Trimming left V 7 bases short and J 8 bases short, with 12 bases between. CDR1 is MNHEY and CDR2 is SVGAGI in the germline V gene. CDR3 region: CASTRELDEQFF. The CDR3 DNA reads TGTGCCAGCACCCGAGAGCTCGATGAGCAGTTCTTC.

This clonotype has at least ten counts. V usage is TRBV7-2 and J usage is TRBJ2-3; 13 nucleotides line up with TRBD2. The CDR3 is 17 residues long. Losses at the gene ends were 6 bases for V and 3 bases for J; bases not matched to a gene: 9. CDR1 is SGHTA and CDR2 is FQGNSA in the germline V gene. CDR3 region: CASRRTSGSGGTDTQYF. The CDR3 DNA reads TGTGCCAGCAGGCGGACTAGCGGGAGTGGGGGAACAGATACGCAGTATTTT.

To note about this clonotype: One end of the junction varies from germline; a read error may be responsible. The gene calls are TRBV25-1 and TRBJ1-5; D might be TRBD1 (6 bases). Germline V gives CDR1 MGHDK, CDR2 SYGVNS. The CDR3 has 17 amino acids. CDR3 sequence (DNA): TGTGCCAGCAGTGCACTTGGGACAAGGGTTTCTTGGCAGCCCCACCACTTT. It yields the protein CASSALGTRVSWQPHHF.

This clonotype showed up just once. This chain uses TRBV12-3 or TRBV12-4 with TRBJ2-3; D call uncertain. V was cut by 6 bases and J by 12 bases, with 22 bases left in between. The CDR3 consists of 14 residues. CDR3 coding DNA: TGTGCCAGCAGGGGTGTGTGGGCCGAAGACACTCAGTATTTT. Translation: CASRGVWAEDTQYF.